Presented here are 6 T cell receptor beta chains from one specimen sequenced in a study of shared clonotypes between healthy human individuals. Sequencing used immunoSEQ multiplex PCR; TCRdb keeps in-frame clones, though not all of them. The table has 1.5 million to 2.5 million clones, about 95% seen once. CD45RO-negative, CCR7-positively selected cells formed the naive CD8 fraction, excluding terminally differentiated effector memory CD45RA+ cells. The sample was naive CD8+ T cells sorted from blood. Receptors originate from a man aged 18-30 years in good health.

This sequence joins TRBV6-6 and TRBJ2-7; D gene uncertain. Trimming pared 0 bases from V and 3 bases from J, leaving 12 bases between. Germline-derived CDR1 and CDR2 are MNHNY and SVGAGI (reference sequence). CDR3 size: 15 residues. The CDR3 DNA sequence: TGTGCCAGCAGTTACTCCGCTACAAATAACTACGAGCAGTACTTC. Translation gives CASSYSATNNYEQYF.

For this clone: Other nucleotide sequences from this sample produce the same CDR3. The J gene is TRBJ2-3, the V gene TRBV4-1; 12 bases map to TRBD2. The CDR3 sequence is 17 residues long. Germline CDR1 and CDR2: MGHRA and YSYEKL. Germline trimming cut 0 bases from V and 0 bases from J; bases unmatched to any gene: 1. The CDR3 DNA is TGCGCCAGCAGCCAAGAACTAGCGGGGGGTAGCACAGATACGCAGTATTTT. Translated, it gives CASSQELAGGSTDTQYF.

The V call is TRBV10-2, the J call TRBJ2-7; D is unresolved. CDR3 size: 14 residues. The germline V and J ends were trimmed by 4 bases and 1 base, with 11 bases remaining between them. CDR1 and CDR2 (germline): WSHSY, SAAADI. In nucleotides, the CDR3 is TGCGCCAGCAGTGGACACGGAACGTCCTACGAGCAGTACTTC. This gives the protein CASSGHGTSYEQYF.

The chain has TRBV5-1 and TRBJ2-3; TRBD1 matches at 7 bases. The CDR3 length is 15 residues. CDR1 is SGHRS, CDR2 YFSETQ, per germline. The V segment lost 4 bases and the J segment 1 base; nucleotides outside the gene matches: 6. The CDR3 protein is CASSLKGTGTDTQYF. CDR3 DNA sequence: TGCGCCAGCAGCCTTAAAGGGACAGGCACAGATACGCAGTATTTT. Drawing the rest from reference TRBV5-1 and TRBJ2-3, the complete variable domain is KAGVTQTPRYLIKTRGQQVTLSCSPISGHRSVSWYQQTPGQGLQFLFEYFSETQRNKGNFPGRFSGRQFSNSRSEMNVSTLELGDSALYLCASSLKGTGTDTQYFGPGTRLTVL.

This chain joins TRBV7-9 and TRBJ1-1; possibly TRBD1 for D (5 bases). The CDR3 sequence is 15 residues long. The V and J ends lost 2 bases and 6 bases respectively, with 16 bases between them. CDR1 SEHNR and CDR2 FQNEAQ come from the germline V gene (reference sequence). CDR3 protein: CASSLILSREAEAFF. CDR3 bases: TGTGCCAGCAGCTTAATTCTATCCAGGGAAGCTGAAGCTTTCTTT.

The chain employs TRBV2 and TRBJ1-2; D unclear. The length of the CDR3 is 15 residues. The V end lost 8 bases, the J end lost 0 bases, and 16 bases lay between the germline ends. From germline, CDR1 is SNHLY and CDR2 FYNNEI. The CDR3 is CASFLPAGSNYGYTF. DNA for the CDR3: TGTGCCAGCTTTTTACCCGCTGGGTCTAACTATGGCTACACCTTC.